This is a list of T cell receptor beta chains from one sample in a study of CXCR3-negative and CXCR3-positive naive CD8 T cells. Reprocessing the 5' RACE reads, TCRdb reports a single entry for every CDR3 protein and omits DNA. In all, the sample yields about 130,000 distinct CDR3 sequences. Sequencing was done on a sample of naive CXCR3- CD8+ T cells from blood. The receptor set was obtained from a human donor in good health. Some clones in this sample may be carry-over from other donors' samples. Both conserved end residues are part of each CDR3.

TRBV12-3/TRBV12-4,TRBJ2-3,CASRRASFTDTQYF
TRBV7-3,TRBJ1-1,CASSSTPNTEAFF
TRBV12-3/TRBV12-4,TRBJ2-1,CASSFGTLYNEQFF
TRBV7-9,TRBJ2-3,CASSTLGGDGTDTQYF
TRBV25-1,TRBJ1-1,CASSELKETFF
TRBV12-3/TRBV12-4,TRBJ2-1,CASSFGSGSLLDEQFF
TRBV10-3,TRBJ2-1,CAIRQDGYNEQFF
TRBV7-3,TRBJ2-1,CASSLTGHNEQFF
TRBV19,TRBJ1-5,CASSMGTRSNQPQHF
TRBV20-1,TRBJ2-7,CSTRDSFYEQYF
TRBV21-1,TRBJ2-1,CASSNGPGTSGSTHNEQFF
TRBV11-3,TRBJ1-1,CASSLDRLGGAFF
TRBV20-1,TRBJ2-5,CSARSSTEEETQYF
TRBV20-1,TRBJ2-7,CSAKSGVAYEQYF
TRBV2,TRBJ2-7,CASRAAGGVNYEQYF
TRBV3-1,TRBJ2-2,CASSHPSRYTGELFF
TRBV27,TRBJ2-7,CASSSQRDSNYEQYF
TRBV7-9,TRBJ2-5,CASSTMGVQETQYF
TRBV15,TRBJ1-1,CATSRGQGNTEAFF
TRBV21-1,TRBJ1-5,CASSPGQGSYQPQHF
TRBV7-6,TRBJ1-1,CASSLGANTEAFF
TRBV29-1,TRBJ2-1,CSVEEDYNEQFF
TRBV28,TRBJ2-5,CASSPAPGGETQYF
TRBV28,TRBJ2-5,CASGLSARETQYF
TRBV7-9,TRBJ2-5,CASSLYAGGPQETQYF
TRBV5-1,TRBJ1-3,CASKGNWAGSGNTIYF
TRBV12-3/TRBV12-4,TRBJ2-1,CASSLGPYNEQFF
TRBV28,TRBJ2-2,CASSLWQTNTGELFF
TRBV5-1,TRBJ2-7,CASSLVGLSRDEQYF
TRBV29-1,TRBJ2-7,CSPDGDARYEQYF
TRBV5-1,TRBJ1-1,CASSFLGGGTEAFF
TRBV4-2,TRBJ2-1,CASSQDGGASYNEQFF
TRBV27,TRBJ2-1,CASSSQQGSEQFF
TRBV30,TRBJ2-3,CAWRTGTSATDTQYF
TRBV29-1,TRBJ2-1,CSVVLAGNNEQFF
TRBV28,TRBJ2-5,CASSLDPGLETQYF
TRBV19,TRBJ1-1,CASSRWAGDMETEAFF
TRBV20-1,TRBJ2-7,CSARDEAGGYEQYF
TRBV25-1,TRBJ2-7,CASGERGPHYEQYF
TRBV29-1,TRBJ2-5,CSVEDPTSIQETQYF